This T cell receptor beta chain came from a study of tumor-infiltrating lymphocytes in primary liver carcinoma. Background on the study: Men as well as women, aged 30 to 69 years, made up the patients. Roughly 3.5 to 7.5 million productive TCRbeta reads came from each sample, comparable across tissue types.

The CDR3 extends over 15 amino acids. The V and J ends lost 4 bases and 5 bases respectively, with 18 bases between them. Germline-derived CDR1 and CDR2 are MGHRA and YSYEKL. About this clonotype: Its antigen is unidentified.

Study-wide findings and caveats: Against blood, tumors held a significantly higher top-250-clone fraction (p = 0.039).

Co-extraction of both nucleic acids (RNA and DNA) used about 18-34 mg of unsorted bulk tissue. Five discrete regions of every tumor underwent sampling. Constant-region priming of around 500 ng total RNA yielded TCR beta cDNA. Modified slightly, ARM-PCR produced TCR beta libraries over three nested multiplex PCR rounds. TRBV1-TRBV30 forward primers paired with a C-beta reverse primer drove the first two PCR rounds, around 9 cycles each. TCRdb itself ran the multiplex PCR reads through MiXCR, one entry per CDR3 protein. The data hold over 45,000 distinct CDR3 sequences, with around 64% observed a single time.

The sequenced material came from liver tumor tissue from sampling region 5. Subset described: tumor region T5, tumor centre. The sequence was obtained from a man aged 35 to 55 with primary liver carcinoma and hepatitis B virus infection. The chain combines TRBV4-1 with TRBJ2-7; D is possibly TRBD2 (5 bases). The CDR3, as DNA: TGCGCCAGCAGCCGGTCCTTCGAGGAGGTTGACGAGCAGTACTTC. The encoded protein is CASSRSFEEVDEQYF.